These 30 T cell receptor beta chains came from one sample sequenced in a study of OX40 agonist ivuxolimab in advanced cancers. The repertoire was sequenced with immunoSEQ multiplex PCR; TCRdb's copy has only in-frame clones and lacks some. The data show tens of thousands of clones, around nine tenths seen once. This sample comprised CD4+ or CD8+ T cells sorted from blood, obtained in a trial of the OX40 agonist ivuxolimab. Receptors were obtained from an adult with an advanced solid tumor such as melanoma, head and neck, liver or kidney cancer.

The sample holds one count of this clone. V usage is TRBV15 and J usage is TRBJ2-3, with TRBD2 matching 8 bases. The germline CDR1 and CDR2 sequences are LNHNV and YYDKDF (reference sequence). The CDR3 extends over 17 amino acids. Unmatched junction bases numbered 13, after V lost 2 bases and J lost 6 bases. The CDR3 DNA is TGTGCCACCAGCAGATCTATAAGGGCGGGAGGTTCTGATACGCAGTATTTT. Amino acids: CATSRSIRAGGSDTQYF.

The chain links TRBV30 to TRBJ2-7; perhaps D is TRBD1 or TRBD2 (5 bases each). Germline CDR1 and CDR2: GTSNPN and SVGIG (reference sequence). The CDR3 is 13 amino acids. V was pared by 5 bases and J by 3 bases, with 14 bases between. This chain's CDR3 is CAWGLGTDYEQYF. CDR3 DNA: TGTGCCTGGGGTTTGGGGACGGACTACGAGCAGTACTTC.

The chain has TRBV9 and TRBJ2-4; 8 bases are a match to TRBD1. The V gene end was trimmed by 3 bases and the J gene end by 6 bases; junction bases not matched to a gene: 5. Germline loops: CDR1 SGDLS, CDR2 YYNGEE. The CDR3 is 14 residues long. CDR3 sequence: CASSASQGANIQYF. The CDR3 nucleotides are TGTGCCAGCAGCGCGTCTCAGGGGGCAAACATTCAGTACTTC. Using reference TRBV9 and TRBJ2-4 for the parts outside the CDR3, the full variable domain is DSGVTQTPKHLITATGQRVTLRCSPRSGDLSVYWYQQSLDQGLQFLIQYYNGEERAKGNILERFSAQQFPDLHSELNLSSLELGDSALYFCASSASQGANIQYFGAGTRLSVL.

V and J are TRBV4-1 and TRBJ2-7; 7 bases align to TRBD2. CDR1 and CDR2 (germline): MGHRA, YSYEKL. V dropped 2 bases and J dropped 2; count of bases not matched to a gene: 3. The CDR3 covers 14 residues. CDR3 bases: TGCGCCAGCAGCCAAAGGGGAGGGCCCTACGAGCAGTACTTC. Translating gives CASSQRGGPYEQYF.

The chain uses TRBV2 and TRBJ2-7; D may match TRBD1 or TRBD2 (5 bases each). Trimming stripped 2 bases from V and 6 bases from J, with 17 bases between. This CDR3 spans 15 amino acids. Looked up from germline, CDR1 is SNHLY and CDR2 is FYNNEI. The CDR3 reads CASSEWVGPGIEQYF. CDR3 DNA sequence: TGTGCCAGCAGTGAATGGGTGGGACCTGGCATCGAGCAGTACTTC.

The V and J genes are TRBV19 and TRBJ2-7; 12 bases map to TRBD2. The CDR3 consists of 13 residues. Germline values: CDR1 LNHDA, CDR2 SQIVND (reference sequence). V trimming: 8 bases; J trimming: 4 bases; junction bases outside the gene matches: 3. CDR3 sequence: CASALAGGYEQYF. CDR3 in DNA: TGTGCCAGTGCCCTAGCGGGAGGGTACGAGCAGTACTTC.

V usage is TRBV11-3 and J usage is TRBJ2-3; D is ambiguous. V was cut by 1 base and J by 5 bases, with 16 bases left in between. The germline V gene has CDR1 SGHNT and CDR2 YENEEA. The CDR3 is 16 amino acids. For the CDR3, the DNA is TGTGCCAGCAGCTTAGGGACCGGACCCCGGATAGATACGCAGTATTTT. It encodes CASSLGTGPRIDTQYF.

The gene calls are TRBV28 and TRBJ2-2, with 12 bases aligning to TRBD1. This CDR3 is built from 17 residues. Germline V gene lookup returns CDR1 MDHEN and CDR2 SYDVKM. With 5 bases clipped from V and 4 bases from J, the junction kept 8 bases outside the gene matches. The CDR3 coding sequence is TGTGCCAGCAGTCCCGGGACAGGGGGCTGGGTCACCGGGGAGCTGTTTTTT. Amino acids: CASSPGTGGWVTGELFF. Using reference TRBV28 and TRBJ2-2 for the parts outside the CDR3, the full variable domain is DVKVTQSSRYLVKRTGEKVFLECVQDMDHENMFWYRQDPGLGLRLIYFSYDVKMKEKGDIPEGYSVSREKKERFSLILESASTNQTSMYLCASSPGTGGWVTGELFFGEGSRLTVL.

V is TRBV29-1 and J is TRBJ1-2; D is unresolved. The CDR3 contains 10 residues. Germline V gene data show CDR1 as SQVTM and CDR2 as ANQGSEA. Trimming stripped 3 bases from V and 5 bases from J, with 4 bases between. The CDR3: CSVEEYGYTF. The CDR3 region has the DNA TGCAGCGTTGAGGAGTATGGCTACACCTTC.

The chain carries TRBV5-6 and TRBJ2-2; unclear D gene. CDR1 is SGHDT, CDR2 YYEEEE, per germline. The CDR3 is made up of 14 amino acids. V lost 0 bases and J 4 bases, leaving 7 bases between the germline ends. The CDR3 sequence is CASSLDSSTGELFF. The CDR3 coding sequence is TGTGCCAGCAGCTTGGACAGCAGCACCGGGGAGCTGTTTTTT.

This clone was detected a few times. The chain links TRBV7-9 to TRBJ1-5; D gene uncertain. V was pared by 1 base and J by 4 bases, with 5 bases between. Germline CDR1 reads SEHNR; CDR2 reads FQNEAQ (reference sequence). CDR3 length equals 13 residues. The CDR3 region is CASSLGWNQPQHF. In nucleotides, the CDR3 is TGTGCCAGCAGCTTAGGATGGAATCAGCCCCAGCATTTT.

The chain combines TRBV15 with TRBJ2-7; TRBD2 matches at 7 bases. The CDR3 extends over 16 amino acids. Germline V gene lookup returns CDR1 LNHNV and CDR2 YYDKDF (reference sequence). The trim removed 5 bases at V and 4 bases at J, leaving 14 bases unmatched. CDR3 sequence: CATSANDLADPYEQYF. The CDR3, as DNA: TGTGCCACCAGCGCAAACGACCTAGCGGACCCGTACGAGCAGTACTTC.

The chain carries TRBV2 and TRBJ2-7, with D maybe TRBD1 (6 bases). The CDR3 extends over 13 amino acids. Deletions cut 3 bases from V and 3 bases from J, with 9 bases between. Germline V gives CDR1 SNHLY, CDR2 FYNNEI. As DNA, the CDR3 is TGTGCCAGCAGTGAGGACAGATACTACGAGCAGTACTTC. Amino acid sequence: CASSEDRYYEQYF.

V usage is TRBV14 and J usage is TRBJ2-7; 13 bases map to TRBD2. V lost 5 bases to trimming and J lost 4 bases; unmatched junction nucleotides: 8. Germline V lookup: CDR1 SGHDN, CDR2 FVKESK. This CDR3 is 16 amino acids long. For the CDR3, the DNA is TGTGCCAGCAGCGATTCGGGACTAGCGGGACCATACGAGCAGTACTTC. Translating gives CASSDSGLAGPYEQYF.

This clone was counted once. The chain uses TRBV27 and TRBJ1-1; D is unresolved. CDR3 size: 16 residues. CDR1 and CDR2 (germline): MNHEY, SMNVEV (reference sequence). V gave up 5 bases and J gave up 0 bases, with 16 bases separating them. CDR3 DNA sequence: TGTGCCAGCAGTCTAGAGGAGGGCAGCATGAACACTGAAGCTTTCTTT. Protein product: CASSLEEGSMNTEAFF.

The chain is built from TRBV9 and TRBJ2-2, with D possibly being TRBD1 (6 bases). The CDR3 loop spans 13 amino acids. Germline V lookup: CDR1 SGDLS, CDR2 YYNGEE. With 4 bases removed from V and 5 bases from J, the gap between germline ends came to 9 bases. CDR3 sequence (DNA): TGTGCCAGCAGCCCCACAGGGACCGGGGAGCTGTTTTTT. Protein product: CASSPTGTGELFF.

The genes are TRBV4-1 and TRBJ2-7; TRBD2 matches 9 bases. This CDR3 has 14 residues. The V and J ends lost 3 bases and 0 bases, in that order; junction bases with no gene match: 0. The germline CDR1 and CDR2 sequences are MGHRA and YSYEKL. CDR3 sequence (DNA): TGCGCCAGCAGCCAGACTAGCGGCTCCTACGAGCAGTACTTC. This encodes CASSQTSGSYEQYF.

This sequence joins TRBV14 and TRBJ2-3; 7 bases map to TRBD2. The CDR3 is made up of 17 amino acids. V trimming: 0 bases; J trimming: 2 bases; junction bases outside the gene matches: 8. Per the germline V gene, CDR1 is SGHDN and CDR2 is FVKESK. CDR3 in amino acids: CASSQDQGAGYTDTQYF. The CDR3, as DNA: TGTGCCAGCAGCCAAGATCAGGGAGCGGGGTACACAGATACGCAGTATTTT.

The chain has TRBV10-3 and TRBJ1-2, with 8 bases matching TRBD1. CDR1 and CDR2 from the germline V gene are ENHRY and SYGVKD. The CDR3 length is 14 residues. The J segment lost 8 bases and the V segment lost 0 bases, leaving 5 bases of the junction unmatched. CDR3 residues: CAISESPGGYGYTF. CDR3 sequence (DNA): TGTGCCATCAGTGAGTCGCCAGGGGGCTACGGCTACACCTTC.

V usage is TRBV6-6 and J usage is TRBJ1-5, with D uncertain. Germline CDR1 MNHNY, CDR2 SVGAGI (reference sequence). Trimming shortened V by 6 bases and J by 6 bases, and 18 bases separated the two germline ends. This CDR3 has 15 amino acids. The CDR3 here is CASSPVSDVGQPQHF. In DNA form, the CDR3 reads TGTGCCAGCAGCCCTGTGAGTGATGTGGGTCAGCCCCAGCATTTT.

The CDR3 bases are TGTGCCAGCAGCTCCCCCTTCGTGACGAACACCGGGGAGCTGTTTTTT. It yields the protein CASSSPFVTNTGELFF. The rearrangement joins TRBV7-2 to TRBJ2-2; D unresolved. The CDR3 extends over 16 amino acids. Germline-derived CDR1 and CDR2 are SGHTA and FQGNSA. The V gene lost 4 bases and the J gene lost 0 bases, with 12 bases spanning the gap.

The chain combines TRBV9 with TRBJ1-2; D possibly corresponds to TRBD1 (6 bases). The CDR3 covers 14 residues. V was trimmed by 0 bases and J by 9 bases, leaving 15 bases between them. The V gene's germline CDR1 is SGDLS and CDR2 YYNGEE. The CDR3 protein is CASSVGGRAGSYTF. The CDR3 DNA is TGTGCCAGCAGCGTAGGGGGGCGGGCAGGAAGCTACACCTTC.

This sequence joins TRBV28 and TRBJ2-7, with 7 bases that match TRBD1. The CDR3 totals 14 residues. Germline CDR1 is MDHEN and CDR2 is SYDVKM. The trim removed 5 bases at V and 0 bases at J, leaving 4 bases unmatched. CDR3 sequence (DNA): TGTGCCAGCAGTGTCCGGGACAGCTCCTACGAGCAGTACTTC. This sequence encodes CASSVRDSSYEQYF.

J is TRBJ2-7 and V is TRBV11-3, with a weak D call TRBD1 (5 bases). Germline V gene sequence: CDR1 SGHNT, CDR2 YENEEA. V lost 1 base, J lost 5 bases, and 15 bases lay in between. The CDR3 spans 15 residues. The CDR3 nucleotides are TGTGCCAGCAGCTTAGTGCTTTCAGGGCTCCACGAGCAGTACTTC. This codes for CASSLVLSGLHEQYF.

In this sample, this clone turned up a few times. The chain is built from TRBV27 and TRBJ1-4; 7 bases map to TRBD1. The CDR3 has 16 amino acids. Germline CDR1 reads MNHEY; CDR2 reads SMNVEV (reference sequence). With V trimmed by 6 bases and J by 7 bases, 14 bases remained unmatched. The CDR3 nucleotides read TGTGCCAGCAGCCATCCGAAAGAGACAGGGACTGAAAAACTGTTTTTT. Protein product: CASSHPKETGTEKLFF.

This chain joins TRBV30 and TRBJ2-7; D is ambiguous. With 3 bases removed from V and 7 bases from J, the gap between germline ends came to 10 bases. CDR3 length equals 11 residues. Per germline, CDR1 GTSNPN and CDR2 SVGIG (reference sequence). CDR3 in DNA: TGTGCCTGGAGCGAGTCTATAGAGCAGTACTTC. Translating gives CAWSESIEQYF.

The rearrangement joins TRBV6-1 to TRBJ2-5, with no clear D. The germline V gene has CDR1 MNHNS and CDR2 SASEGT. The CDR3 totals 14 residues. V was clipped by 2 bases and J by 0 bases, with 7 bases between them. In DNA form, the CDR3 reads TGTGCCAGCAGTGAAACAGCTTACCAAGAGACCCAGTACTTC. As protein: CASSETAYQETQYF.

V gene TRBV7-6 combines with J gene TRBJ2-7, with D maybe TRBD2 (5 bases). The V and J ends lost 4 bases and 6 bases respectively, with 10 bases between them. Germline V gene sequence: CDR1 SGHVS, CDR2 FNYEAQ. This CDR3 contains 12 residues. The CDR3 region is CASSSGVSEQYF. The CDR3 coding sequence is TGTGCCAGCAGCTCCGGGGTGAGCGAGCAGTACTTC.

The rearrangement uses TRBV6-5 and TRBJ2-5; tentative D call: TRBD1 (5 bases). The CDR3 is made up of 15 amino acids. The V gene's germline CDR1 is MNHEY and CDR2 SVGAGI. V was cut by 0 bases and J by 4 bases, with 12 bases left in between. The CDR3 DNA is TGTGCCAGCAGTTACTCGACGGACACCAGAGAGACCCAGTACTTC. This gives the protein CASSYSTDTRETQYF.

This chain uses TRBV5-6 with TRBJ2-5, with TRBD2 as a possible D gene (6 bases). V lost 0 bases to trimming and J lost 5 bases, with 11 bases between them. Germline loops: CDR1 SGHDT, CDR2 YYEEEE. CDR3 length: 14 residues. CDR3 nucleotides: TGTGCCAGCAGCTTGGATGGGAGGTGGGAGACCCAGTACTTC. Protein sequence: CASSLDGRWETQYF.